One and the same sample provided the 32 T cell receptor beta chains below, sequenced in a study of Graves' ophthalmopathy and Graves' hyperthyroidism. The sequenced template was RNA, covering the TCR beta CDR3 region. HTBI primers were employed in first-round RT-PCR, then a second-round multiplex PCR followed. TCRdb fed the multiplex PCR reads into MiXCR, producing one record per CDR3 protein. The table records roughly 500,000 distinct CDR3 sequences, 13% to 15% of them present only once. Source material: blood. Receptors originate from a woman aged 25 to 39 with Graves' ophthalmopathy.

This clonotype was seen a handful of times. CDR3 nucleotide sequence: TGTGCCTGGAGTGCCAAACCGGGGACACGTCAGCCCCAGCATTTT. It encodes CAWSAKPGTRQPQHF. The chain employs TRBV30 and TRBJ1-5; D might be TRBD1 (6 bases). V lost 1 base and J lost 6, with 16 bases in between. Per germline, CDR1 GTSNPN and CDR2 SVGIG (reference sequence). CDR3 length: 15 amino acids. The entire variable domain, with the rest obtained from reference TRBV30 and TRBJ1-5, is as follows: SQTIHQWPATLVQPVGSPLSLECTVEGTSNPNLYWYRQAAGRGLQLLFYSVGIGQISSEVPQNLSASRPQDRQFILSSKKLLLSDSGFYLCAWSAKPGTRQPQHFGDGTRLSIL.

This clonotype was counted many times. This chain joins TRBV30 and TRBJ1-6; TRBD1 might be the D (6 bases). Looked up from germline, CDR1 is GTSNPN and CDR2 is SVGIG (reference sequence). This CDR3 is built from 13 residues. The CDR3 region is CASSRGEDSPLHF. In DNA form, the CDR3 reads TGTGCTTCCTCCAGGGGCGAGGATTCACCCCTCCACTTT.

This clonotype was detected ten times or more. The CDR3 here is CASRKGDSTEAFF. CDR3 bases: TGTGCCAGCAGGAAAGGGGACAGCACTGAAGCTTTCTTT. V is TRBV6-2 or TRBV6-3 and J is TRBJ1-1; 7 nucleotides match TRBD1. Germline CDR1 is MNHEY and CDR2 is SVGEGT. The trim removed 6 bases at V and 4 bases at J, leaving 5 bases unmatched. This CDR3 spans 13 amino acids.

This clonotype has a count of ten or more. CDR3 sequence: CASSPRTSGSPAFKQYF. CDR3 sequence (DNA): TGTGCCAGCAGTCCTAGGACTAGCGGGAGCCCCGCTTTCAAGCAGTACTTC. The chain joins TRBV28 to TRBJ2-7; 13 positions match TRBD2. The trim removed 5 bases at V and 8 bases at J, leaving 15 bases unmatched. Per germline, CDR1 MDHEN and CDR2 SYDVKM. The CDR3 is made up of 17 amino acids.

This clonotype came up many times. V and J are TRBV12-3 or TRBV12-4 and TRBJ1-1; no definite D call. Between the trimmed V and J ends, which lost 1 base and 2 bases, there was a span of 11 bases. The CDR3 is 15 residues long. CDR3 coding DNA: TGTGCCAGCAGTTTAGTGGAGGCGGGAAACACTGAAGCTTTCTTT. The encoded protein is CASSLVEAGNTEAFF.

Ten or more counts support this clonotype. For the CDR3, the DNA is TGTGCCAGCAGTTTTTTAGGAGGGGGCACTGAAGCTTTCTTT. It encodes CASSFLGGGTEAFF. V usage is TRBV28 and J usage is TRBJ1-1; maybe TRBD1 (6 bases). Germline V CDR1 and CDR2: MDHEN, SYDVKM. This CDR3 region has 14 residues. V lost 3 bases and J lost 4, with 12 bases in between.

To note about this clonotype: A read error is possible here, since a much larger clone lies one base away. This chain uses TRBV12-3 or TRBV12-4 with TRBJ2-1, with TRBD2 matching over 7 bases. CDR3 size: 14 residues. The CDR3 loop is CASNWGGDYNEQSF. The CDR3 DNA follows: TGTGCCAGCAACTGGGGCGGGGACTACAATGAGCAGTCCTTC.

The sample holds a few counts of this clonotype. This rearrangement joins TRBV11-2 to TRBJ1-1; no definite D call. The CDR3 has 17 residues. The V and J ends lost 4 bases and 1 base respectively, with 19 bases between them. Germline V gene data show CDR1 as SGHAT and CDR2 as FQNNGV. DNA for the CDR3: TGTGCCAGCAGCTCCCACTTATGGCCAGCGACGAACACTGAAGCTTTCTTT. It codes for CASSSHLWPATNTEAFF.

This clonotype was detected ten times or more. The CDR3: CSARDYWAFEQYF. The DNA of the CDR3 is TGCAGTGCTAGAGATTATTGGGCGTTCGAGCAGTACTTC. This chain links TRBV20-1 with TRBJ2-7; D is unclear. Germline assignment: CDR1 DFQATT and CDR2 SNEGSKA (reference sequence). This CDR3 spans 13 amino acids. V lost 0 bases, J lost 6 bases, and 12 bases lay in between.

This clonotype was detected only a few times. The rearrangement uses TRBV4-2 and TRBJ1-2; D perhaps matches TRBD1 (5 bases). The CDR3 consists of 14 residues. Germline values: CDR1 LGHNA, CDR2 YNFKEQ. The V and J ends lost 1 base and 5 bases respectively, with 11 bases between them. The DNA of the CDR3 is TGTGCCAGCAGCCAAGGGACCCCAGGGTATGGCTACACCTTC. This sequence encodes CASSQGTPGYGYTF.

A few counts support this clonotype. The CDR3 DNA reads as TGTGCCAGCAGCCCCTCGCCCGGGACTAGCGGGATCGGGTACGAGCAGTACTTC. Amino acids: CASSPSPGTSGIGYEQYF. The rearrangement joins TRBV3-1 to TRBJ2-7, with 13 bases aligning to TRBD2. This CDR3 region has 18 residues. J was trimmed by 4 bases and V by 4 bases; bases with no gene match: 13. Germline V gene lookup returns CDR1 LGHDT and CDR2 YNNKEL (reference sequence).

This clonotype was picked up many times. This chain links TRBV6-1 with TRBJ2-7; 8 positions agree with TRBD1. CDR3 length: 15 amino acids. Germline V gene lookup returns CDR1 MNHNS and CDR2 SASEGT. V gave up 6 bases and J gave up 2 bases; unmatched junction bases: 9. In nucleotides, the CDR3 is TGTGCCAGCAGAACCGGGACAGGACGGACCTACGAGCAGTACTTC. Amino acid sequence: CASRTGTGRTYEQYF.

This clonotype has ten or more counts. The chain combines TRBV12-3 or TRBV12-4 with TRBJ1-2, with 7 bases aligning to TRBD1. The V gene end was trimmed by 6 bases and the J gene end by 2 bases; junction bases not matched to a gene: 12. The CDR3 contains 16 residues. The CDR3 region is CASSDPTGSRNYGYTF. CDR3 DNA sequence: TGTGCCAGCAGCGACCCGACAGGGTCGAGAAACTATGGCTACACCTTC.

In its sample, this clonotype was seen many times. This chain links TRBV6-1 with TRBJ1-1; D gene ambiguous. V was shortened by 2 bases and J by 5 bases, with 6 bases between the two germline ends. This CDR3 comprises 12 residues. Germline loops: CDR1 MNHNS, CDR2 SASEGT. Written as DNA, the CDR3 is TGTGCCAGCAGTGAATCCCGAACTGAAGCTTTCTTT. It translates to CASSESRTEAFF.

This clonotype showed up many times. The chain links TRBV2 to TRBJ1-2; 7 bases are shared with TRBD1. CDR1 SNHLY and CDR2 FYNNEI come from the germline V gene. This CDR3 has 14 residues. The V segment lost 5 bases and the J segment 4 bases; nucleotides outside the gene matches: 7. As DNA, the CDR3 is TGTGCCAGCAGTCCCACTCAGGGGGGCTATGGCTACACCTTC. Translating it yields CASSPTQGGYGYTF.

The sample holds many counts of this clonotype. The CDR3 loop reads CASSAGLGSPETQYF. DNA for the CDR3: TGCGCCAGCAGCGCGGGCTTAGGGAGCCCAGAGACCCAGTACTTC. The J gene is TRBJ2-5, the V gene TRBV5-1; a weak D match, TRBD2 (5 bases). The CDR3 runs 15 residues. Trimming removed 4 bases from V and 4 bases from J, with 17 bases in between. Germline CDR1 is SGHRS and CDR2 is YFSETQ.

This clonotype was seen many times. The V and J genes are TRBV5-1 and TRBJ1-2; no firm D call. Germline lookup yields CDR1 SGHRS and CDR2 YFSETQ. The CDR3 has 14 amino acids. V lost 3 bases, J lost 4 bases, and 13 bases lay in between. Written as DNA, the CDR3 is TGCGCCAGCAGCTCGGAGGGTTCGGGCTATGGCTACACCTTC. Its translation is CASSSEGSGYGYTF.

This clonotype has at least ten counts. V gene TRBV5-1 combines with J gene TRBJ2-7, with D perhaps assigned TRBD1 or TRBD2 (5 bases each). Trimming took 4 bases from V and 6 from J, leaving 26 bases between them. The CDR3 extends over 17 amino acids. CDR1 and CDR2 from the germline V gene are SGHRS and YFSETQ. CDR3 nucleotides: TGCGCCAGCAGCCCGATGCCCCGGGACCGAGGATCCCTCGAGCAGTACTTC. Residues: CASSPMPRDRGSLEQYF.

Details on this clonotype: It may be a read error: a sequence one base away is much more abundant. V and J are TRBV2 and TRBJ1-2; tentatively, D is TRBD1 (5 bases). Trimming took off 7 bases at V and 0 bases at J, with 15 bases between the two ends. This CDR3 contains 15 residues. Germline CDR1 and CDR2: SNHLY and FYNNEI. The CDR3 loop is CASTLGSGPNYGYTF. CDR3 in DNA: TGTGCCAGCACCCTGGGGTCAGGGCCTAACTATGGCTACACCTTC.

The table lists this clonotype with many counts. This rearrangement joins TRBV2 to TRBJ2-7; a weak D match, TRBD2 (7 bases). CDR3 length: 16 residues. Germline loops: CDR1 SNHLY, CDR2 FYNNEI. Trimming left V 1 base short and J 4 bases short, with 17 bases between. The CDR3 bases are TGTGCCAGCAGTGAAGACTGGGGGGGCAACGCATACGAGCAGTACTTC. Translation gives CASSEDWGGNAYEQYF.

This clonotype was recorded at least ten times. The CDR3 bases are TGTGCCAGCAGCTTAGAACTAGCGGGTCCCAAAGAGACCCAGTACTTC. Protein sequence: CASSLELAGPKETQYF. The J gene is TRBJ2-5, the V gene TRBV11-3, with 9 bases fitting TRBD2. Germline V gene sequence: CDR1 SGHNT, CDR2 YENEEA. The junction had 5 bases not matched to a gene; V was cut back by 0 bases and J by 3 bases. The CDR3 is 16 amino acids. The whole variable domain, filled in from reference TRBV11-3 and TRBJ2-5, reads EAGVVQSPRYKIIEKKQPVAFWCNPISGHNTLYWYLQNLGQGPELLIRYENEEAVDDSQLPKDRFSAERLKGVDSTLKIQPAELGDSAVYLCASSLELAGPKETQYFGPGTRLLVL.

This clonotype occurred many times. CDR3: CASSSPRTVSYEQYF. CDR3 coding DNA: TGTGCCAGCAGTTCTCCTCGGACGGTCTCCTACGAGCAGTACTTC. The V and J genes are TRBV6-2 or TRBV6-3 and TRBJ2-7; D gene uncertain. V lost 4 bases to trimming and J lost 0 bases, with 13 bases between them. Looked up from germline, CDR1 is MNHEY and CDR2 is SVGEGT. The length of the CDR3 is 15 residues.

This clonotype was observed at least ten times. This chain connects TRBV6-5 to TRBJ1-5; D gene uncertain. Trimming pared 0 bases from V and 0 bases from J, leaving 6 bases between. This CDR3 comprises 15 residues. CDR1 MNHEY and CDR2 SVGAGI come from the germline V gene. Here the CDR3 DNA reads TGTGCCAGCAGTTACTCGTTTGGTAGCAATCAGCCCCAGCATTTT. This encodes CASSYSFGSNQPQHF.

The rearrangement uses TRBV29-1 and TRBJ2-5; D gene ambiguous. The germline gives CDR1 SQVTM, CDR2 ANQGSEA. CDR3 length: 10 residues. The V end was cut by 7 bases, the J end by 4 bases, with 7 bases between. The CDR3 DNA follows: TGCAGCGGTGCAATAGAGACCCAGTACTTC. Its translation: CSGAIETQYF.

This chain links TRBV4-3 with TRBJ2-5; 7 bases are shared with TRBD2. With V trimmed by 1 base and J by 13 bases, 15 bases remained unmatched. This CDR3 is built from 15 residues. Germline V gives CDR1 LGHNA, CDR2 YSLEER. The DNA of the CDR3 is TGCGCCAGCAGCCAAGCATTCCCCACTAGCGCCCCCGCGTACTTC. Residues: CASSQAFPTSAPAYF.

This clonotype came up many times. V gene TRBV15 combines with J gene TRBJ2-5; D call uncertain. Germline V gene lookup returns CDR1 LNHNV and CDR2 YYDKDF (reference sequence). V lost 4 bases and J 2 bases, leaving 2 bases between the germline ends. The CDR3 consists of 11 residues. The CDR3 is CATSIQETQYF. CDR3 bases: TGTGCCACCAGCATTCAAGAGACCCAGTACTTC.

This clonotype was observed many times. The chain uses TRBV28 and TRBJ1-3, with 7 bases aligning to TRBD1. The CDR3 has 16 amino acids. Per germline, CDR1 MDHEN and CDR2 SYDVKM. Trimming took 1 base from V and 3 from J; bases not matched to a gene: 6. CDR3 protein: CASSLFPGGGGNTIYF. CDR3 bases: TGTGCCAGCAGTTTATTCCCAGGGGGAGGTGGAAACACCATATATTTT.

This clonotype was seen a few times. The chain uses TRBV11-2 and TRBJ1-2; no clear D gene. CDR3 size: 17 residues. The V end lost 0 bases, the J end lost 3 bases, and 17 bases lay between the germline ends. CDR1 SGHAT and CDR2 FQNNGV come from the germline V gene. The CDR3 sequence: CASSLDLGIGPDYGYTF. In DNA form, the CDR3 reads TGTGCCAGCAGCTTAGATCTTGGAATCGGACCGGACTATGGCTACACCTTC.

This clonotype has at least ten counts. The chain employs TRBV7-8 and TRBJ2-4; perhaps TRBD2 as D (5 bases). This CDR3 region has 16 residues. Germline CDR1 SGHVS, CDR2 FQNEAQ. The V end was cut by 4 bases, the J end by 7 bases, with 20 bases between. The DNA of the CDR3 is TGTGCCAGCAGCTCAAAACGGACGGGGAACGGTAACATTCAGTACTTC. Translating gives CASSSKRTGNGNIQYF. The whole variable domain, remainder taken from reference TRBV7-8 and TRBJ2-4, is GAGVSQSPRYKVAKRGQDVALRCDPISGHVSLFWYQQALGQGPEFLTYFQNEAQLDKSGLPSDRFFAERPEGSVSTLKIQRTQQEDSAVYLCASSSKRTGNGNIQYFGAGTRLSVL.

This clonotype was counted ten times or more. The V and J genes are TRBV7-2 and TRBJ2-7, with a tentative D call TRBD1 (6 bases). Trimming cost V 4 bases and J 5 bases, with 18 bases left between them. Looked up from germline, CDR1 is SGHTA and CDR2 is FQGNSA. This CDR3 is 15 amino acids long. As DNA, the CDR3 is TGTGCCAGCAGCTCCAGAGGGGGAGCATTCGACGAGCAGTACTTC. Residues: CASSSRGGAFDEQYF.

This clonotype was observed many times. The chain combines TRBV5-1 with TRBJ1-2, with D unresolved. Germline V gene sequence: CDR1 SGHRS, CDR2 YFSETQ. The CDR3 runs to 14 residues. V shed 4 bases and J shed 8 bases, with 18 bases lying between them. CDR3 sequence reads: CASSVNVQSSGYTF. The CDR3 region has the DNA TGCGCCAGCAGCGTAAACGTACAGTCTTCGGGCTACACCTTC.

Many counts were recorded for this clonotype. The chain joins TRBV20-1 to TRBJ2-7; D not resolved. The CDR3 is made up of 13 amino acids. Germline V gene sequence: CDR1 DFQATT, CDR2 SNEGSKA (reference sequence). Between the trimmed V and J ends, which lost 6 bases and 0 bases, there was a span of 12 bases. The CDR3 sequence: CSASGGLSYEQYF. CDR3 DNA sequence: TGCAGTGCCTCAGGTGGCCTCTCCTACGAGCAGTACTTC.